This paragraph covers one TCR beta chain sequence. Its specific antigen is unknown. No clone much larger than this one lies a single base away; base qualities are absent. The data originate from a study of blood T cells in healthy people across ages (dated by TCRdb to the mid-2010s). Study-wide context: Template switching captured roughly one uniquely barcoded TCR beta cDNA molecule per two T cells in model experiments. Using deep sequencing normalized with unique cDNA molecular identifiers, the study measured how TCR beta repertoire diversity changes with age. The donors were split into four age groups: young (average 16 years), middle-aged (roughly 40), aged (62) and long-lived (under 90). To avoid experimental bias, donors of different ages were distributed randomly across sequencing lanes. The study analyzed two additional independent replicas of 1 million unique cDNA reads from the same blood draw for two donors, one aged 18 to 29 and one aged 80 or older. Overall study outcomes, separate from this receptor: The percentage of naive T cells measured by flow cytometry correlated strongly with observed TCR beta diversity. Donor CMV infection status was unknown, potentially confounding age-related changes in expanded clonotypes. Compared with the aged group, the long-lived group had more naive CD4+ T cells, fewer expanded clones and increased TCR diversity, a pattern suggesting age selection. Since profiling was done on bulk unsorted PBMCs, naive and antigen-experienced compartments could not be conclusively compared. As age increased, observed TCR beta diversity per million T cells dropped in a roughly linear way, and a significant reduction was already evident by age around 41. Estimates of total diversity based on one million sequenced T cells were considered lower bounds and underestimates.

Libraries were prepared through 5' RACE. For sequencing, an Illumina HiSeq 2500 was employed. The second PCR ran for about 7 to 11 cycles and used a J-beta primer mix along with a sample-barcoded 5' primer. A template-switch 5' adaptor carrying 12 random nucleotides introduced a unique molecular identifier onto each TCR beta cDNA molecule. Each sample yielded at least 3 million CDR3-containing paired-end reads. First-strand cDNA was synthesized from all RNA with the Mint cDNA synthesis kit, primed by a TRBC-specific oligonucleotide. All cDNA was treated with uracil-DNA glycosylase and then went through a first 18-cycle PCR with the universal primers M1SS and BC2_uni_R. Processing in the source paper ran as follows. Each sample was normalized by randomly selecting 1 million high-quality reads, each carrying a distinct molecular identifier. Reads sharing molecular identifiers were discarded rather than binned into consensus sequences. CDR3 identification, clonotype clustering and error correction used MiTCR with a Q25 quality threshold and the strictest error-elimination algorithm. A nonparametric unseen species model with Euler transformation was used to estimate lower-bound total TCR beta diversity. Using fastp at Q25 and MiXCR, TCRdb reprocessed the public reads and kept productive beta chains. Merged by CDR3 protein, the rows form single entries marked with the most common genes and DNA. V and J calls and clone size were set by TCRdb, not the authors. The sample profile shows about 780,000 distinct CDR3 sequences; about 62% of them were found once. Together, the top ten hold 25% to 30% of the sample.

The approximately 40 donors, aged about 6 to 95 years, were systemically healthy Caucasian individuals from Russia. About 9.6 milliliters of peripheral blood were collected from each donor into EDTA-treated Vacutainer tubes. Ficoll-Paque density-gradient centrifugation was used to isolate PBMCs, with at least 7 million per sample. Total RNA, at least 5 micrograms per sample, was extracted from PBMCs with Trizol reagent. The percentages of naive CD45RAhigh/CD27high T cells were determined by flow cytometry on a PBMC aliquot from every donor. CDR1 is given as MNHEY and CDR2 as SVGAGI, both from the germline V gene. The CDR3 has 17 amino acids, counting the end cysteine and phenylalanine. The CDR3 DNA has 51 bases and is translated from base 1. V was cut back by 4 bases and J by 6 bases, leaving a gap of 23 bases between them.

Sequencing was done on a sample of blood. The sequence is built from TRBV6-5 and TRBJ2-3, and perhaps TRBD2 as D gene, on 7 matching bases. This TCR was sampled from a man aged 25 to 40 in good health. The CDR3 loop reads CASSLIGGAPFRDTQYF. The sequence in DNA is TGTGCCAGCAGTTTAATAGGGGGGGCTCCATTCAGGGATACGCAGTATTTT.